This T cell receptor (beta chain) was obtained from a study of shared clonotypes between healthy human individuals. The assay was immunoSEQ multiplex PCR, and TCRdb's table has in-frame clones only and misses some. Here the sample spans about 690,000 clones, about 90% being singletons. CDR1 and CDR2 (germline): MGHRA, YSYEKL. This CDR3 comprises 16 residues. V lost 0 bases and J lost 0, with 11 bases in between. This clone was picked up many times. Only Caucasian adults living in Nashville, Tennessee served as donors. The sample consisted of memory CD8+ T cells from PBMCs. Subset: CD45RO+ cells pooled with CCR7-negative TemRA cells. The chain couples TRBV4-1 to TRBJ1-2; D is possibly TRBD1 (5 bases). The origin of this receptor is a man between 18 and 29 years old in good health. Some clones in this sample may be carry-over from other donors' samples. The CDR3 DNA reads TGCGCCAGCAGCCAAGAGCACGGGACCGCTAACTATGGCTACACCTTC. Its protein product is CASSQEHGTANYGYTF.